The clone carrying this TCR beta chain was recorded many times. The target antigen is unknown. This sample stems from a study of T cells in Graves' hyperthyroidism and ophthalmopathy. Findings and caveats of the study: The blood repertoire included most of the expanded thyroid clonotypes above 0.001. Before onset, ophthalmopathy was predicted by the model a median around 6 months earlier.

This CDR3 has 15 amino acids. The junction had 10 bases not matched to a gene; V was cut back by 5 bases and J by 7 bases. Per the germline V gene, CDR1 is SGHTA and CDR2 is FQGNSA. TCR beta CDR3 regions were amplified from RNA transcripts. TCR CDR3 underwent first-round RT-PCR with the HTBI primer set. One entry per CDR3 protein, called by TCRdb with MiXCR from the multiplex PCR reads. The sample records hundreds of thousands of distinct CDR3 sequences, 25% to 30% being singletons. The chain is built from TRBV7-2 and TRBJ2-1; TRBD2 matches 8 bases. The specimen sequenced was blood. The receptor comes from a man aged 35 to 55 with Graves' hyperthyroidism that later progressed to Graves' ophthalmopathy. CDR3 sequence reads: CASSPGGAQGNEQFF. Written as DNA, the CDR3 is TGTGCCAGCAGCCCCGGGGGGGCGCAAGGGAATGAGCAGTTCTTC.